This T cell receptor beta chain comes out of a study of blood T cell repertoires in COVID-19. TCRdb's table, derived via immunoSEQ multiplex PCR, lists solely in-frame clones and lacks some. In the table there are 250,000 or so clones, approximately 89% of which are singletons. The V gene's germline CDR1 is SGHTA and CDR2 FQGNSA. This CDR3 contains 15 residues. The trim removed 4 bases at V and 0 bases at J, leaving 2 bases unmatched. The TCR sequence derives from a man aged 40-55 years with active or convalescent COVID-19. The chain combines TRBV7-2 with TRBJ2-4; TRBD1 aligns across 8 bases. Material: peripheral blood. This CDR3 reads CASSWTGLAKNIQYF. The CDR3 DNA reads TGTGCCAGCAGCTGGACAGGGCTAGCCAAAAACATTCAGTACTTC.